This T cell receptor beta chain is from a study of T-cell memory formation after mild COVID-19. For the study at large: For the most part, TCR clusters were specific to one donor.

Only a few counts were recorded for this clonotype. The antigen is undetermined. The 5'RACE method, run with constant-segment primers, produced TCR alpha and TCR beta cDNA libraries (carrying sample barcodes and UMIs). TCRdb ran MiXCR on the 5' RACE reads and lists one entry per CDR3 protein. The table lists about 270,000 distinct CDR3 sequences, about 17% of them singletons. Study-wide findings and caveats: Pre-infection memory carried some responding clones, suggesting that cross-reactive memory joined.

The CDR3 contains 14 residues. Trimming at V came to 2 bases and at J to 7 bases, leaving 4 bases not matched to a gene. Germline assignment: CDR1 SGDLS and CDR2 YYNGEE. The TCR comes from a man aged 18 to 29 who had mild COVID-19 (a few samples of this study predate the infection). Cell type and time point are not known. The gene calls are TRBV9 and TRBJ1-2, with 11 bases matching TRBD1. The sample taken for sequencing was PBMCs or a T cell subset sorted from them (not recorded which). The CDR3 protein is CASSVGTGGFGYTF. CDR3 nucleotide sequence: TGTGCCAGCAGCGTCGGGACAGGGGGATTTGGCTACACCTTC.